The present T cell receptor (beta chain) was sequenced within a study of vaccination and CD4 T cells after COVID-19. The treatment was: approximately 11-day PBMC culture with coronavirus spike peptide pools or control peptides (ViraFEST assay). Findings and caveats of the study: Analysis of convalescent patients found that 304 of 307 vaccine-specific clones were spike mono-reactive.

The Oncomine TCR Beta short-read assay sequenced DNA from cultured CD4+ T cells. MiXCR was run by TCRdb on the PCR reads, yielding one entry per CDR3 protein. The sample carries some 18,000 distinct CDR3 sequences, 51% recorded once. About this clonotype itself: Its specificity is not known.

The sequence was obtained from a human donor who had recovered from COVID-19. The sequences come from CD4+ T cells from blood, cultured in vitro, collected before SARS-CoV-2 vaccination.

The CDR3 sequence is CASSLRTPYEQYF. The CDR3, as DNA: TGTGCCAGCAGTTTGCGAACCCCCTACGAGCAGTACTTC. This chain joins TRBV28 and TRBJ2-7, with no clear D. The CDR3 is made up of 13 amino acids. Germline assignment: CDR1 MDHEN and CDR2 SYDVKM. The ends were cut back, 3 bases at V and 2 bases at J, with 8 bases in the middle.